Listed below are T cell receptor beta chains from one sample, sequenced in a study of memory CD8 T cells in hepatitis C reinfection. Produced via immunoSEQ multiplex PCR; TCRdb's table is partial and in-frame only. Seen here are approximately 51,000 clones, about 90% observed once, and the top ten hold about 1%. The material sequenced was naive CD8+ T cells sorted from blood. These receptors all come from a man younger than 35 with hepatitis C virus infection. Both conserved end residues are trimmed from each CDR3. Fields, in order: J gene, V gene, CDR3 protein.

>TRBJ1-3|TRBV28
ASSQDREGSGNTIY
>TRBJ1-4|TRBV6-6
ASSSEHRGNEKLF
>TRBJ1-1|TRBV19
AGREGPNTEAF
>TRBJ2-3|TRBV5-4
ASSSGLAGVGTDTQY
>TRBJ2-2|TRBV7-9
ASSSSGNTGELF
>TRBJ1-1|TRBV4-1
ASSQLVLGGGRMNTEAF
>TRBJ2-5|TRBV7-4
ASSLGGQEAVETQY
>TRBJ2-7|TRBV6-5
ASSRGLPTYEQY
>TRBJ2-7|TRBV19
AGSPGETVPYEQY
>TRBJ1-1|TRBV6-5
ASSYAAAEAF
>TRBJ1-1|TRBV6-1
ASGGTGAEAF
>.|TRBV5-5
ASSLASAGEQY
>TRBJ1-3|TRBV28
ASGSGNTIY
>TRBJ2-7|TRBV29-1
SVPKTSGSLDEQY
>TRBJ2-7|TRBV27
ASSLSGRAHEQY
>TRBJ2-1|TRBV2
ASSGSSDIYNEQF
>TRBJ2-1|TRBV18
ASSPTGGSYNEQF
>TRBJ2-7|TRBV13
ASSSTPSYEQY
>TRBJ1-6|TRBV28
ASSPGQPNSPLH
>TRBJ1-4|TRBV7-9
ASRQGPNEKLF
>.|TRBV7-6
ASSLSSFTYEQY
>TRBJ1-5|TRBV6-1
ASSELRENQPQH
>.|TRBV6-5
ASRMGLAAYEQY
>TRBJ2-5|TRBV9
ASTEAGGHGETQY
>TRBJ1-1|TRBV19
ASTSWRTEAF
>TRBJ2-4|TRBV6-5
AVRDSTAIQY
>TRBJ2-2|TRBV11-3
ASSSPRGQSTGELF
>TRBJ2-1|TRBV19
ASSIGTIEQF
>TRBJ1-2|TRBV4-1
ASSPTPGQTSDGYT
>TRBJ2-1|TRBV11-2
ASSLVSSWLQF
>TRBJ2-2|TRBV4-2
ASSPLGETGELF
>TRBJ2-6|TRBV7-6
ASSLMTGPSGANVLT
>TRBJ2-1|TRBV13
ASSPGSGGAF
>TRBJ1-6|TRBV28
ASSPGWSPLH
>TRBJ2-7|TRBV10-1
ASSRTSGSSYEQY
>TRBJ1-2|TRBV7-8
ASSHGQGDYGYT
>TRBJ2-7|TRBV5-4
ASSVHSGSYEQY
>TRBJ2-1|TRBV19
ASSMSGGEEF